These T cell receptor beta chains were read from a single sample in a study of CD8 T cells in ankylosing spondylitis. TCRdb fed the 5' RACE reads into MiXCR, producing one record per CDR3 protein. The profile shows about 540,000 distinct CDR3 sequences, about 13% of them singletons. Input material: blood, either unsorted or a sorted T cell fraction (not recorded which). All receptors derive from a male donor with ankylosing spondylitis. Both conserved end residues are part of each CDR3. Fields, in order: V gene, D gene, J gene, clone size, CDR3 DNA, CDR3 protein. The D gene is left open where the match is weak. Not all rows give a size; the values are once, few, many and, for expanded clones, a class.

TRBV27	NA	TRBJ1-5	NA	TGTGCCAGCAGTCCCCTGAGAGGGAATGCTGAGGACGGTCAGCCCCAGCATTTT	CASSPLRGNAEDGQPQHF
TRBV5-1	TRBD2	TRBJ2-7	many	TGCGCCAGCAGCACCCGGGGAGGGGATAGCTCCTACGAGCAGTACTTC	CASSTRGGDSSYEQYF
TRBV5-1	TRBD1	TRBJ2-2	NA	TGCGCCAGCAGCTTTGGACAGGTCGGGACCGGGGAGCTGTTTTTT	CASSFGQVGTGELFF
TRBV5-1	NA	TRBJ2-2	NA	TGCGCCAGCAGCCCTCTAGGGAGCGGGGAGCTGTTTTTT	CASSPLGSGELFF
TRBV7-9	TRBD1	TRBJ1-6	NA	TGTGCCAGCAGCAAGGGACAGGGGCATTCACCCCTCCACTTT	CASSKGQGHSPLHF
TRBV7-9	NA	TRBJ2-1	NA	TGTGCCAGCAGCCACGGCAGAAAAACCTACAATGAGCAGTTCTTC	CASSHGRKTYNEQFF
TRBV20-1	TRBD2	TRBJ2-7	NA	TGCAGTGCTAGAGATCCGGCTAGCGGGAGGGTTGCCGAGCAGTACTTC	CSARDPASGRVAEQYF
TRBV20-1	NA	TRBJ1-1	few	TGCAGTGCGCCGTGGGGGGGGCGCGACCGCGAAGCTTTCTTT	CSAPWGGRDREAFF
TRBV15	TRBD2	TRBJ2-1	few	TGTGCCACCAGCAGAGTACTAGCGGGATTCTACAATGAGCAGTTCTTC	CATSRVLAGFYNEQFF
TRBV5-1	NA	TRBJ2-3	NA	TGCGCCAGCAGCTTGGAAGGACTGGGGGATACGCAGTATTTT	CASSLEGLGDTQYF
TRBV30	NA	TRBJ2-7	NA	TGTGCCTGGAGTGGCAGGGGCCCTTTGTTGGACGAGCAGTACTTC	CAWSGRGPLLDEQYF
TRBV27	TRBD2	TRBJ2-7	once	TGTGCCAGCAGTGGCGGAGTAGCGGGGTTCTACGAGCAGTACTTC	CASSGGVAGFYEQYF
TRBV10-3	NA	TRBJ2-1	many	TGTGCCATCAGTGCGGACGGGAGCGAGTACAATGAGCAGTTCTTC	CAISADGSEYNEQFF